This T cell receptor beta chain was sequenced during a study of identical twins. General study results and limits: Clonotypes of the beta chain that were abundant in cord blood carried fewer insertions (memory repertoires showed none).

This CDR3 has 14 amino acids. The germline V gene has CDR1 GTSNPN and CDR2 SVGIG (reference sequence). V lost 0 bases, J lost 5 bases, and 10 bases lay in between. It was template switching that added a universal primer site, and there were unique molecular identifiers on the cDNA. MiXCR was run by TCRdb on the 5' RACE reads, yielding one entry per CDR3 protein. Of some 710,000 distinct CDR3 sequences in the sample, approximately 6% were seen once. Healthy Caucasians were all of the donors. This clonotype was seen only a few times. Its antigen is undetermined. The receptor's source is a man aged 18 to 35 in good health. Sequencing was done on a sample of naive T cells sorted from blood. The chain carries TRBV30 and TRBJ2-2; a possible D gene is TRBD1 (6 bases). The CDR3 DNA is TGTGCCTGGAGTGTGGGTCAGGGGACCGGGGAGCTGTTTTTT. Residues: CAWSVGQGTGELFF.